A selection of T cell receptor beta chains follows, all from one sample in a study of lung T cells in sarcoidosis with Löfgren's syndrome. TCRdb recomputed calls from the reads with MiXCR, one row per CDR3 protein. The table includes approximately 20,000 distinct CDR3 sequences, less than 25% detected once. The specimen sequenced was CD4+ T cells from PBMCs. The receptors shown here come from a human donor with sarcoidosis (Löfgren's syndrome or another form), or a control subject (not recorded which). Each CDR3 is given with its conserved first and last residue. A D gene is named only where the DNA matches it firmly. A row's size may be missing; if present it is once, few, many or a size class.

many TRBD1 TRBJ1-4 TRBV3-1 TGTGCCAGCAGCCCGGGACAGGGGGGAGAAAAACTGTTTTTT CASSPGQGGEKLFF
many TRBD2 TRBJ2-5 TRBV3-1 TGTGCCAGCAGCCAAGATTACGGAGCGGGGGGCCAAGAGACCCAGTACTTC CASSQDYGAGGQETQYF
many NA TRBJ2-1 TRBV7-6 TGTGCCAGCAGCTTAGAGAATGGGAATGAGCAGTTCTTC CASSLENGNEQFF
many NA TRBJ2-5 TRBV5-4 TGTGCCAGCAGCTTGGGGAGGCAAGAGACCCAGTACTTC CASSLGRQETQYF
medium-sized NA TRBJ2-7 TRBV6-1 TGTGCCAGCACTGAAATTCTTCCGGGAATGAACGAGCAGTACTTC CASTEILPGMNEQYF
medium-sized NA TRBJ1-1 TRBV20-1 TGCAGTGCCGGGTCCTACAACACTGAAGCTTTCTTT CSAGSYNTEAFF
medium-sized NA TRBJ1-1 TRBV27 TGTGCCAGCAGTTTACGGGGTTTCGGCACTGAAGCTTTCTTT CASSLRGFGTEAFF
many NA TRBJ1-5 TRBV4-2 TGTGCCAGCAGCCATGTCACCGGGACGGCGGTCGATCAGCCCCAGCATTTT CASSHVTGTAVDQPQHF
medium-sized TRBD1 TRBJ2-2 TRBV6-2/TRBV6-3 TGTGCCAGCACTATTTTGCCTGGACAGGGGAACACCGGGGAGCTGTTTTTT CASTILPGQGNTGELFF
NA NA TRBJ2-5 TRBV14 TGTGCCAGCAGCCAGGTCCGGGAGACCCAGTACTTC CASSQVRETQYF
few NA TRBJ1-1 TRBV2 TGTGCCAGCAGTGTAAACCGGCCGAACACTGAAGCTTTCTTT CASSVNRPNTEAFF
NA TRBD1 TRBJ2-4 TRBV11-2 TGTGCCAGCAGCTTAGAACAGGACAGGGGGAACATTCAGTACTTC CASSLEQDRGNIQYF
many TRBD2 TRBJ2-1 TRBV24-1 TGTGCCCCCTTAGCGGGAGTCGGTAATGAGCAGTTCTTC CAPLAGVGNEQFF
many NA TRBJ2-3 TRBV7-2 TGTGCCAGCAGCTTGAATTTATTGGGAATCTCCACAGATACGCAGTATTTT CASSLNLLGISTDTQYF
many NA TRBJ2-7 TRBV28 TGTGCCAGCAGCCTCCCCCCAGGGTACGAGCAGTACTTC CASSLPPGYEQYF
NA NA TRBJ2-1 TRBV6-2/TRBV6-3 TGTGCCAGCAGCTTTGACCTCTACAATGAGCAGTTCTTC CASSFDLYNEQFF
many NA TRBJ1-5 TRBV5-1 TGCGCCAGCAGCTTGGGGGAGCGCAATCAGCCCCAGCATTTT CASSLGERNQPQHF
many NA TRBJ2-7 TRBV7-8 TGTGCCAGCACCAGGACGGAAACCTCCTACGAGCAGTACTTC CASTRTETSYEQYF
NA TRBD1 TRBJ2-7 TRBV12-3/TRBV12-4 TGTGCCAGCAGTTTCGGGACAGGGGGCCCCTACGAGCAGTACTTC CASSFGTGGPYEQYF
many TRBD2 TRBJ2-5 TRBV2 TGTGCCACCCAAAGACTAGCGGGGGGACAAGAGACCCAGTACTTC CATQRLAGGQETQYF
many NA TRBJ1-1 TRBV15 TGTGCCACCAGCAGAGATGCTCAGAACACTGAAGCTTTCTTT CATSRDAQNTEAFF
medium-sized NA TRBJ1-1 TRBV27 TGTGCCAGCAGTTTACAAACAGGTACCCTCAACACTGAAGCTTTCTTT CASSLQTGTLNTEAFF
many NA TRBJ1-1 TRBV28 TGTGCCAGCAGTTTAATCGGGGGGCGAGGGGGCACTGAAGCTTTCTTT CASSLIGGRGGTEAFF
many TRBD1 TRBJ1-4 TRBV19 TGTGCCAGTAGTATAGATGCGGGACAGGGGAACGATAATGAAAAACTGTTTTTT CASSIDAGQGNDNEKLFF
NA NA TRBJ1-5 TRBV12-3/TRBV12-4 TGTGCCAGCACCACTTATAGAAATCAGCCCCAGCATTTT CASTTYRNQPQHF
medium-sized TRBD1 TRBJ1-5 TRBV7-2 TGTGCCAGCAGCTCCAGGACAGGGAGGAATCAGCCCCAGCATTTT CASSSRTGRNQPQHF
few NA TRBJ2-7 TRBV6-1 TGTGCCAGCAGCCAGGACGGGGCCTACGAGCAGTACTTC CASSQDGAYEQYF
many TRBD2 TRBJ2-1 TRBV11-2 TGTGCCAGCAGTGCACTAGCGAGAGCCTACAATGAGCAGTTCTTC CASSALARAYNEQFF
NA NA TRBJ2-7 TRBV29-1 TGCAGCGTGGGCCCCCTAAACCCCTACGAGCAGTACTTC CSVGPLNPYEQYF
many NA TRBJ2-1 TRBV5-5 TGTGCCAGCAGCTTGGACTTCTCGTCGAGCTCCTACAATGAGCAGTTCTTC CASSLDFSSSSYNEQFF
many NA TRBJ2-1 TRBV19 TGTGCCAGTAGTACCGGGCTAGCGAGAGGGATTGATGAGCAGTTCTTC CASSTGLARGIDEQFF
many NA TRBJ2-7 TRBV2 TGTGCCAGCAGTTCCTCGTATACTACTTCCTACGAGCAGTACTTC CASSSSYTTSYEQYF
many NA TRBJ2-3 TRBV29-1 TGCAGCGTGGGCCCCCACCGGACACACACAGATACGCAGTATTTT CSVGPHRTHTDTQYF
NA NA TRBJ1-1 TRBV30 TGTGCCTGGAAATTAGGGAAGTCAGTACTGAACACTGAAGCTTTCTTT CAWKLGKSVLNTEAFF
NA TRBD1 TRBJ1-1 TRBV10-3 TGTGCCATCAGTCATGGGACAGGGAAATCTGAAGCTTTCTTT CAISHGTGKSEAFF
NA NA TRBJ2-7 TRBV6-1 TGCGCCAGCAGAAGGACACTCAGCTCCTACGGGCAGTACTTC CASRRTLSSYGQYF
medium-sized NA TRBJ1-3 TRBV6-1 TGTGCCAGCAGTGTTCAAGGCTCTGGAAACACCATATATTTT CASSVQGSGNTIYF
medium-sized TRBD1 TRBJ1-5 TRBV27 TGTGCCAGCAGTCCATCCCAGACAGGGAGACAGCCCCAGCATTTT CASSPSQTGRQPQHF
many NA TRBJ2-7 TRBV28 TGTGCCAGCAGTTTTTTTCAGGGGTTTCACGAGCAGTACTTC CASSFFQGFHEQYF
NA NA TRBJ1-2 TRBV28 TGTGCCAGCGGTTTATTTCCAGGGGCGCGGGGCTACACCTTC CASGLFPGARGYTF
many TRBD2 TRBJ2-7 TRBV27 TGTGCCAGCAGCCGCTCTTCGGGGGGGTCCTACGAGCAGTACTTC CASSRSSGGSYEQYF
medium-sized NA TRBJ2-1 TRBV6-6 TGTGCCAGCAGTTACTCGTTCAGGGCCCTCGGCAATGAGCAGTTCTTC CASSYSFRALGNEQFF
many TRBD1 TRBJ2-1 TRBV10-3 TGTGCCACCAGCGCCAAGGGGGCTTGGGGCAATGAGCAGTTCTTC CATSAKGAWGNEQFF
many NA TRBJ2-7 TRBV20-1 TGCAGTGCTAGAGATGGGACCCCAGGAGGCGAGCAGTACTTC CSARDGTPGGEQYF
NA TRBD2 TRBJ2-3 TRBV20-1 TGCAGTGCTACCAGCGGGATGGTCATAGATATGCAGTATTTT CSATSGMVIDMQYF
many TRBD2 TRBJ2-5 TRBV3-1 TGTGCCAGCAGCCAAGATCCCGCACTAGCGGGGGGCCAAGAGACCCAGTACTTC CASSQDPALAGGQETQYF
many NA TRBJ2-1 TRBV28 TGTGCCAGCAGTTTAGGATCCAACCCTTACAATGAGCAGTTCTTC CASSLGSNPYNEQFF
many TRBD2 TRBJ2-3 TRBV11-2 TGTGCCAGCAGCTACACGGGACTAGCGGGAGGGCTTGGCACAGATACGCAGTATTTT CASSYTGLAGGLGTDTQYF
many NA TRBJ2-2 TRBV3-1 TGTGCCAGCAGCCTACGAGTATCCACCGGGGAGCTGTTTTTT CASSLRVSTGELFF
many TRBD2 TRBJ2-7 TRBV7-2 TGTGCCAGCAGCTTAGTCACTAGCGGGCGATACGAGCAGTACTTC CASSLVTSGRYEQYF
NA NA TRBJ2-1 TRBV5-1 TGCGCCAGCAGCTTGGCTCGCGGCTCCTACAATGAGCAGTTCTTC CASSLARGSYNEQFF
many NA TRBJ2-6 TRBV7-9 TGTGCCAGCAGCGGTTCTGGGGCCAACGTCCTGACTTTC CASSGSGANVLTF
many NA TRBJ2-3 TRBV28 TGTGCCAGCAGTTTTTACGCAGATACGCAGTATTTT CASSFYADTQYF
medium-sized TRBD1 TRBJ1-1 TRBV28 TGTGCCAGCAGACCAGGGGGCGGCACTGAAGCTTTCTTT CASRPGGGTEAFF
few TRBD1 TRBJ2-3 TRBV5-4 TGTGCCAGCTCTACAGGGGCCCGGGATACGCAGTATTTT CASSTGARDTQYF
many NA TRBJ1-6 TRBV2 TGTGCCAGCAGTGAAGGACCCTATAATTCACCCCTCCACTTT CASSEGPYNSPLHF
NA NA TRBJ1-1 TRBV29-1 TGCAGCGTTGAAGCAGGGGCGCGGTTCCTGCACACTGAAGCTTTCTTT CSVEAGARFLHTEAFF